This is a list of T cell receptor beta chains from one sample in a study of long-term antiretroviral therapy in people with HIV. The protocol was immunoSEQ multiplex PCR, while the TCRdb copy is restricted to in-frame clones and leaves out a portion. Here the sample spans 35,000 to 45,000 clones, around 94% being singletons. Sequences were derived from unsorted PBMCs, sampled 4.1 years after starting antiretroviral therapy. The receptor set was obtained from a woman in her forties or fifties with HIV. CDR3s include the opening cysteine and the closing phenylalanine or tryptophan. The D gene is left open where the match is weak. Clone sizes are given selectively: once, few, many, or a class where the clone is expanded.

d_call | clone_size | cdr3_length | j_call | v_call | cdr3_aa | cdr3_nt
TRBD2 | NA | 15 | TRBJ2-7 | TRBV27 | CASSLTGGGSYEQYF | TGTGCCAGCAGTCTAACCGGGGGGGGCTCCTACGAGCAGTACTTC
NA | NA | 15 | TRBJ2-1 | TRBV11-2 | CASSLVRQGRNEQFF | TGTGCCAGCAGCTTAGTACGGCAGGGACGCAATGAGCAGTTCTTC
NA | NA | 14 | TRBJ1-1 | TRBV27 | CASSLGPVNTEAFF | TGTGCCAGCAGTTTAGGGCCGGTCAACACTGAAGCTTTCTTT
NA | NA | 13 | TRBJ1-6 | TRBV5-1 | CASSLGDNSPLHF | TGCGCCAGCAGCTTAGGGGACAATTCACCCCTCCACTTT
NA | NA | 15 | TRBJ2-1 | TRBV23-1 | CASSQGLSSYNEQFF | TGCGCCAGCAGTCAAGGCCTCAGCTCCTACAATGAGCAGTTCTTC
TRBD1 | once | 15 | TRBJ2-5 | TRBV2 | CASRPPPGQQETQYF | TGTGCCAGCAGACCCCCACCGGGACAGCAAGAGACCCAGTACTTC
NA | NA | 15 | TRBJ1-5 | TRBV18 | CASSPREVRNQPQHF | TGTGCCAGCTCACCACGAGAGGTGCGCAATCAGCCCCAGCATTTT
NA | NA | 15 | TRBJ1-2 | TRBV4-2 | CASRPTGHLNYGYTF | TGTGCCAGCAGGCCAACAGGCCATCTTAACTATGGCTACACCTTC
NA | NA | 14 | TRBJ2-5 | TRBV9 | CASSVAGSQETQYF | TGTGCCAGCAGCGTCGCCGGGAGCCAAGAGACCCAGTACTTC
NA | NA | 16 | TRBJ2-3 | TRBV9 | CASSARVATPWDTQYF | TGTGCCAGCAGCGCGAGAGTAGCGACCCCTTGGGATACGCAGTATTTT
NA | NA | 12 | TRBJ2-5 | TRBV10-3 | CAIRGAGETQYF | TGTGCCATCCGAGGGGCGGGGGAGACCCAGTACTTC
NA | NA | 12 | TRBJ1-3 | TRBV28 | CASSSPGNTIYF | TGTGCCAGCAGTTCCCCTGGAAACACCATATATTTT
NA | NA | 13 | TRBJ1-1 | TRBV30 | CAWSWQGNTEAFF | TGTGCCTGGAGTTGGCAGGGAAACACTGAAGCTTTCTTT
NA | NA | 15 | TRBJ2-2 | TRBV7-2 | CASSPSGQGTGELFF | TGTGCCAGCAGCCCTTCCGGTCAGGGCACCGGGGAGCTGTTTTTT
NA | once | 14 | TRBJ2-4 | TRBV7-9 | CASSLQGAQNIQYF | TGTGCCAGCAGCTTACAGGGTGCCCAAAACATTCAGTACTTC
TRBD2 | NA | 12 | TRBJ2-5 | TRBV29-1 | CSVDSGEETQYF | TGCAGCGTTGATAGCGGGGAAGAGACCCAGTACTTC
NA | NA | 12 | TRBJ2-7 | TRBV30 | CAGRRGPSEQYF | TGTGCCGGGAGAAGGGGTCCCAGCGAGCAGTACTTC
TRBD2 | NA | 15 | TRBJ2-1 | TRBV27 | CASSLMLAGYNEQFF | TGTGCCAGCAGTTTGATGCTAGCGGGGTACAATGAGCAGTTCTTC
NA | NA | 14 | TRBJ2-3 | TRBV7-2 | CASSWRGSPDTQYF | TGTGCAAGCAGCTGGCGGGGAAGCCCAGATACGCAGTATTTT
NA | NA | 15 | TRBJ2-5 | TRBV30 | CAWAYRDAPQETQYF | TGTGCCTGGGCATACAGGGACGCTCCCCAAGAGACCCAGTACTTC
NA | NA | 14 | TRBJ2-5 | TRBV7-6 | CASSLGPAGETQYF | TGTGCCAGCAGCTTAGGTCCGGCGGGAGAGACCCAGTACTTC
NA | NA | 16 | TRBJ2-1 | TRBV5-1 | CASSLNTGALGNEQFF | TGCGCCAGCAGCTTGAACACGGGGGCTTTGGGCAATGAGCAGTTCTTC
TRBD2 | NA | 15 | TRBJ2-7 | TRBV7-6 | CASSLTTSGGYEQYF | TGTGCCAGCAGCTTAACGACTAGCGGGGGCTACGAGCAGTACTTC
TRBD1 | NA | 12 | TRBJ2-7 | TRBV5-1 | CASRFEGAEQYF | TGCGCCAGCAGATTTGAGGGGGCTGAGCAGTACTTC
TRBD1 | NA | 12 | TRBJ1-1 | TRBV19 | CASSHPGQEAFF | TGTGCCAGTAGTCATCCGGGACAGGAAGCTTTCTTT
NA | once | 15 | TRBJ1-4 | TRBV25-1 | CASSDWQGLKEKLFF | TGTGCCAGCAGTGATTGGCAGGGGCTAAAAGAAAAACTGTTTTTT
TRBD2 | NA | 13 | TRBJ2-5 | TRBV7-2 | CASRLAGQETQYF | TGTGCCAGCCGACTAGCGGGGCAAGAGACCCAGTACTTC
NA | NA | 13 | TRBJ2-2 | TRBV11-1 | CASREGRTGELFF | TGTGCCAGCAGAGAGGGCCGCACCGGGGAGCTGTTTTTT
NA | NA | 14 | TRBJ2-5 | TRBV27 | CASSTRAVQETQYF | TGTGCCAGCAGTACCCGGGCCGTCCAAGAGACCCAGTACTTC
NA | NA | 13 | TRBJ2-1 | TRBV30 | CAWSLAVRNEQFF | TGTGCCTGGAGCTTAGCGGTCCGCAATGAGCAGTTCTTC
TRBD1 | NA | 14 | TRBJ2-5 | TRBV7-9 | CASSRDRGKETQYF | TGTGCCAGCAGCCGGGACAGGGGGAAAGAGACCCAGTACTTC
TRBD1 | NA | 15 | TRBJ2-2 | TRBV5-1 | CASSVDRVGTGELFF | TGCGCCAGCAGCGTGGACAGGGTAGGAACCGGGGAGCTGTTTTTT
NA | NA | 14 | TRBJ2-1 | TRBV6-6 | CASSPWTENNEQFF | TGTGCCAGCAGTCCGTGGACAGAGAACAATGAGCAGTTCTTC
NA | NA | 17 | TRBJ1-5 | TRBV4-1 | CASSQVSPRVGGQPQHF | TGCGCCAGCAGCCAAGTGAGTCCCCGGGTTGGGGGGCAGCCCCAGCATTTT
TRBD1 | NA | 14 | TRBJ1-1 | TRBV7-9 | CASSSPDRGPEAFF | TGTGCCAGCAGCTCGCCCGACAGGGGGCCTGAAGCTTTCTTT
TRBD2 | once | 15 | TRBJ2-3 | TRBV5-1 | CASSLGAGGTDTQYF | TGCGCCAGCAGCTTGGGCGCGGGGGGGACAGATACGCAGTATTTT
NA | NA | 15 | TRBJ1-4 | TRBV15 | CATSRVGARGEKLFF | TGTGCCACCAGCAGAGTGGGGGCTCGAGGAGAAAAACTGTTTTTT
TRBD1 | NA | 14 | TRBJ1-6 | TRBV19 | CASSIDRGRSPLHF | TGTGCCAGTAGTATTGACAGGGGGCGGTCACCCCTCCACTTT
NA | few | 14 | TRBJ1-6 | TRBV7-9 | CASSLGSVNSPLHF | TGTGCCAGCAGCTTAGGGTCAGTTAATTCACCCCTCCACTTT
NA | NA | 14 | TRBJ2-7 | TRBV9 | CASSLEVLPYEQYF | TGTGCCAGCAGCTTAGAGGTTCTACCCTACGAGCAGTACTTC
NA | NA | 14 | TRBJ1-3 | TRBV30 | CAWTGRISGNTIYF | TGTGCCTGGACTGGGAGGATCTCTGGAAACACCATATATTTT
NA | NA | 12 | TRBJ1-2 | TRBV19 | CASRDPNYGYTF | TGTGCCAGCCGGGACCCTAACTATGGCTACACCTTC
NA | NA | 13 | TRBJ1-1 | TRBV7-3 | CASSPRTDTEAFF | TGTGCCAGCAGTCCACGCACCGACACTGAAGCTTTCTTT
NA | NA | 14 | TRBJ1-1 | TRBV14 | CASSQGGFPAEAFF | TGTGCCAGCAGCCAGGGGGGATTCCCCGCTGAAGCTTTCTTT
NA | NA | 13 | TRBJ1-4 | TRBV6-1 | CASGAIHNEKLFF | TGTGCCAGCGGGGCTATCCATAATGAAAAACTGTTTTTT
NA | NA | 15 | TRBJ1-3 | TRBV7-3 | CASSLHNSRGNTIYF | TGTGCCAGCAGCTTACACAACTCAAGGGGAAACACCATATATTTT
NA | NA | 12 | TRBJ1-2 | TRBV11-2 | CASSLEGDGYTF | TGTGCCAGCAGCTTAGAGGGGGATGGCTACACCTTC
NA | NA | 14 | TRBJ2-5 | TRBV7-7 | CASSIDREGETQYF | TGTGCTAGCAGCATCGACAGGGAGGGGGAGACCCAGTACTTC